This T cell receptor beta chain was captured by sequencing in a study of identical twins. About this clonotype itself: Its antigen is still unknown.

Study-wide findings and caveats: Models came in too low on out-of-frame TCR alpha sharing in monozygotic twins. Abundant beta clonotypes from cord blood bore fewer insertions; memory repertoires lacked this pattern.

A universal primer site was created by template switching, with the cDNA bearing unique molecular identifiers. TCRdb re-called the 5' RACE reads through MiXCR, storing one row per CDR3 protein. The sample contains under 250,000 distinct CDR3 sequences, approximately 8% of which appear only once. These data are also associated with another study on yellow fever vaccine responses in identical twins.

What was sequenced was CD8+ T cells sorted from blood. This TCR came from a woman aged 18-29 years in good health.

The CDR3 region is CASSSEGGDTQYF. The CDR3 bases are TGTGCCAGCAGCTCCGAAGGCGGGGATACGCAGTATTTT. The chain is built from TRBV7-3 and TRBJ2-3, with TRBD2 as a possible D gene (5 bases). V shed 4 bases and J shed 6 bases, with 11 bases lying between them. The germline V gene has CDR1 SGHTA and CDR2 FQGTGA. This CDR3 has 13 residues.